The 12 T cell receptor beta chains below come from one sample, sequenced in a study of T-cell reconstitution after alpha-beta-depleted transplantation in children. Construction of the TCRbeta library involved unique molecular identifiers. TCRdb ran MiXCR on the PCR reads and lists one entry per CDR3 protein. This table holds 900,000 or so distinct CDR3 sequences, about 15% found once. Sequencing was performed on PBMCs, mostly from graft donor cells, taken 360 days after TCRalphabeta/CD19-depleted stem cell transplant. Receptor source: a male patient aged 10 to 17 who had a stem cell transplant for acute lymphoblastic leukemia, so the T cells may come from the graft donor.

Of note for this clonotype: Since the CDR3 does not end with the conserved phenylalanine or tryptophan, this likely comes from a read error. The V gene is TRBV20-1, the J gene TRBJ2-7; D gene ambiguous. The CDR3 sequence is 12 residues long. Trimming removed 5 bases from V and 4 bases from J, with 12 bases in between. Germline lookup yields CDR1 DFQATT and CDR2 SNEGSKA (reference sequence). Here the CDR3 reads CSAVVYVYEQYS. CDR3 nucleotide sequence: TGCAGTGCTGTCGTATATGTGTACGAGCAGTACTCC.

The genes are TRBV7-3 and TRBJ2-1, with TRBD2 matching over 11 bases. The CDR3 is made up of 17 amino acids. The trim removed 5 bases at V and 6 bases at J, leaving 12 bases unmatched. Per the germline V gene, CDR1 is SGHTA and CDR2 is FQGTGA. The CDR3 is CASSAVLLAGASNEQFF. The DNA of the CDR3 is TGTGCCAGCAGCGCCGTTCTACTAGCGGGAGCGTCCAATGAGCAGTTCTTC.

The table lists this clonotype with a few counts. The CDR3 is CASSYTRFHEQYF. CDR3 coding DNA: TGTGCCAGCAGTTATACTAGATTCCACGAGCAGTACTTC. The genes are TRBV27 and TRBJ2-7; tentatively, D is TRBD2 (5 bases). Germline V gene sequence: CDR1 MNHEY, CDR2 SMNVEV (reference sequence). This CDR3 contains 13 residues. Trimming removed 4 bases at V and 5 bases at J, with 12 bases between.

The V and J genes are TRBV3-1 and TRBJ2-3; 7 nucleotides line up with TRBD2. Trimming took 1 base from V and 0 from J; bases not matched to a gene: 10. CDR3 length equals 18 residues. Germline assignment: CDR1 LGHDT and CDR2 YNNKEL (reference sequence). CDR3 nucleotide sequence: TGTGCCAGCAGCCAAGGGGGTAGCGGGCCCCATAGCACAGATACGCAGTATTTT. Amino acid sequence: CASSQGGSGPHSTDTQYF.

V and J are TRBV4-1 and TRBJ1-1, with 8 bases aligning to TRBD1. Trimming at V came to 2 bases and at J to 2 bases, leaving 4 bases not matched to a gene. CDR3 length equals 15 residues. The germline gives CDR1 MGHRA, CDR2 YSYEKL. The CDR3: CASSQRDRGNTEAFF. The CDR3 DNA sequence: TGCGCCAGCAGCCAACGCGACAGGGGAAACACTGAAGCTTTCTTT.

The chain uses TRBV12-3 or TRBV12-4 and TRBJ2-3, with 7 bases identical to TRBD2. V lost 4 bases to trimming and J lost 4 bases; unmatched junction nucleotides: 14. The CDR3 length is 17 residues. CDR3 amino acids: CASSSIYRLAASDTQYF. The CDR3, as DNA: TGTGCCAGCAGTTCCATCTATCGACTAGCCGCCTCAGATACGCAGTATTTT.

The J gene is TRBJ1-1, the V gene TRBV5-1; 10 bases match TRBD1. The CDR3 contains 17 residues. In germline, CDR1 is SGHRS, CDR2 YFSETQ. Trimming removed 3 bases from V and 2 bases from J; junction bases left unmatched: 10. The DNA of the CDR3 is TGCGCCAGCAGCTCCCAGGACAGGGGGGGAGGTAACACTGAAGCTTTCTTT. Translated: CASSSQDRGGGNTEAFF.

Only a few counts were recorded for this clonotype. The rearrangement joins TRBV7-9 to TRBJ1-1; D gene unclear. The germline V gene has CDR1 SEHNR and CDR2 FQNEAQ (reference sequence). V dropped 5 bases and J dropped 2 bases, with 12 bases sitting between them. The length of the CDR3 is 14 residues. The CDR3 DNA reads TGTGCCAGCAGCCCCACCCCTGAAAACACTGAAGCTTTCTTT. This translates into CASSPTPENTEAFF.

This clonotype has at least ten counts. The chain has TRBV5-1 and TRBJ2-3, with D maybe TRBD2 (6 bases). This CDR3 region has 15 residues. Trimming took off 0 bases at V and 4 bases at J, with 12 bases between the two ends. Germline lookup yields CDR1 SGHRS and CDR2 YFSETQ. The CDR3 DNA is TGCGCCAGCAGCTTGGGGTACACGGGAGCAGATACGCAGTATTTT. Its translation is CASSLGYTGADTQYF.

This clonotype was picked up a small number of times. The rearrangement uses TRBV15 and TRBJ2-2; 12 positions match TRBD2. The junction had 13 bases not matched to a gene; V was cut back by 7 bases and J by 7 bases. Germline V lookup: CDR1 LNHNV, CDR2 YYDKDF (reference sequence). The CDR3 totals 17 residues. The CDR3 loop is CATTRGGLAGMIGELFF. The CDR3 nucleotides read TGTGCCACCACCAGGGGAGGACTAGCGGGAATGATCGGGGAGCTGTTTTTT.

The J gene is TRBJ2-1, the V gene TRBV14; 7 bases line up with TRBD2. The CDR3 has 15 amino acids. Per the germline V gene, CDR1 is SGHDN and CDR2 is FVKESK. The V segment lost 4 bases and the J segment 12 bases; nucleotides outside the gene matches: 15. The CDR3 loop is CASSLRTSGGASQFF. The DNA for the CDR3 is TGTGCCAGCAGCCTCAGGACTAGTGGTGGTGCGTCGCAGTTCTTC.

Only a few counts were recorded for this clonotype. This chain uses TRBV20-1 with TRBJ2-7; D unclear. The CDR3 covers 12 residues. Germline V gene lookup returns CDR1 DFQATT and CDR2 SNEGSKA (reference sequence). The germline V and J ends were trimmed by 0 bases and 6 bases, with 9 bases remaining between them. This CDR3 reads CSARDPVSEQYF. CDR3 bases: TGCAGTGCTAGAGATCCCGTTTCCGAGCAGTACTTC.